This T cell receptor (beta chain) was retrieved from a study of graft-versus-host responses after intestinal transplantation (dated by TCRdb to the early 2020s). About the investigation overall: Recipients received multivisceral, liver-intestinal, or isolated intestinal transplants. Every recipient was given anti-thymocyte globulin induction, followed by 2 to 4 years of maintenance tacrolimus and steroids. After intestinal transplantation, graft-versus-host and host-versus-graft alloreactive T cell clones were followed in the graft, circulation and bone marrow using bulk TCR-beta CDR3 sequencing. Alloreactive clones were identified by sequencing pre-transplant mixed lymphocyte reaction products and comparing these products with unstimulated pre-transplant donor and recipient T cells. The cohort enrolled 20 to 25 intestinal transplant recipients, one of whom was a retransplant, and 3 patients without pretransplant specimens were excluded. Donor T cell macrochimerism was defined as a peak of at least 4% donor T cells among recipient peripheral blood mononuclear cells. Samples from a few later patients were sequenced in-house on an Illumina MiSeq with MiXCR processing rather than by the commercial service. The full study reports these points: Patients with donor T cell macrochimerism had high GvH to HvG T cell clonal ratios in their allografts. GvH clones were detected in recipient bone marrow, and some appeared earlier in ileal mucosa or blood, consistent with an intestinal mucosal origin. The relatively low number and heterogeneity of intestinal transplant patients limited the conclusions. Early after transplant, peak levels of circulating GvH clones were found to be associated with declines in HvG clones.

V is pared back by 2 bases and J by 5 bases, with 13 bases lying between the germline termini. The germline V gene (reference sequence) provides CDR1 MNHEY and CDR2 SMNVEV. From its cysteine to its phenylalanine, the CDR3 spans 15 amino acids. The retained sequence is limited to the CDR3, 45 bases, with the frame set at the first base. This specimen's time point label, interpreted: cells obtained before transplantation from donor or recipient. CD3+CD4+ and CD3+CD8+ populations were FACS-sorted from unstimulated pre-transplant donor and recipient cells taken from spleen or lymph nodes. Receptor libraries were prepared by the immunoSEQ multiplex PCR assay. For most patients, genomic DNA was isolated using the Qiagen DNeasy Blood and Tissue Kit and was shipped frozen to Adaptive Biotechnologies for TCR sequencing. For most patients, genomic DNA was subjected to high-throughput TCR-beta CDR3 sequencing by Adaptive Biotechnologies. As for the original processing: TCR sequencing data for around 19 patients were retrieved from Adaptive's ImmunoSEQ software; a few other patients were processed with MiXCR and VDJtools. CD4 versus CD8 sorting errors were corrected by removing sequences found in both subsets at a frequency ratio below 5:1. CDR3 nucleotide sequences shared between donor and recipient were removed because the origin of such sequences could not be assigned. Alloreactive clones required at least 2-fold expansion over unstimulated cells and minimum CFSE-low frequency of 0.002% (template counts) or 0.001% (read counts). Clones detected in sequenced pre-transplant spleen, lymph node, or MLR CFSE-low populations of the donor or recipient were defined as mappable. Cumulative frequency of alloreactive clones was calculated as a percentage of all sequences weighted by copy number. Here the immuneACCESS table is served through TCRdb, limited to in-frame sequences with V and J called. Missing clones are a known gap in these copies; in checked studies unresolved V genes cover under half, and the rest lacks a known reason. V and J calls and clone size are copied from that table; D and trimming were computed from the DNA. In this sample the table shows fewer than 120,000 clones, 93% of which occur a single time. The top ten constitute about 0.51% of the sample.

A single count supports this clone. Its antigen remains unidentified. No much larger clonotype is one base removed from it; base qualities were not supplied. The sequence joins TRBV27 to TRBJ1-5, with no reliable assignment of the D segment. This material consisted of unstimulated CD8+ T cells sorted from spleen or lymph node cells, taken before intestinal transplant. The clonotype originates from a human donor who received an intestinal transplant. This receptor has the CDR3 CASSLNSRNDQPQHF. The nucleotides read TGTGCCAGCAGTTTAAACAGTAGAAACGATCAGCCCCAGCATTTT.